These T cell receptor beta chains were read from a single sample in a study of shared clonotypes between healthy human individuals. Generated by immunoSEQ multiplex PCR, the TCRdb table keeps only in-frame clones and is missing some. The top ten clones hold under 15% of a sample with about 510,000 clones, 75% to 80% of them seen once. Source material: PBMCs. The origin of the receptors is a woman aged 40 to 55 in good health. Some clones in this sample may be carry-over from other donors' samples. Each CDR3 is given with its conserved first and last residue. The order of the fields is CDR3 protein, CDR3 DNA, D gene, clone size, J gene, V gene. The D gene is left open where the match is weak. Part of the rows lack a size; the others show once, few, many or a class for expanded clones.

CDR3aa: CASRTGSTNEKLFF
CDR3nt: TGTGCCAGTAGGACAGGGTCAACTAATGAAAAACTGTTTTTT
d_gene: TRBD1
abundance: -
j_gene: TRBJ1-4
v_gene: TRBV19

CDR3aa: CASNSPTLGYGYTF
CDR3nt: TGTGCCAGCAACAGCCCGACCCTAGGGTATGGCTACACCTTC
d_gene: -
abundance: -
j_gene: TRBJ1-2
v_gene: TRBV9

CDR3aa: CASSPRGDTQYF
CDR3nt: TGTGCCAGCAGCCCGAGGGGGGATACGCAGTATTTT
d_gene: -
abundance: -
j_gene: TRBJ2-3
v_gene: TRBV11-2

CDR3aa: CAWSEDSFSYEQYF
CDR3nt: TGTGCCTGGAGTGAAGACAGTTTCTCCTACGAGCAGTACTTC
d_gene: -
abundance: -
j_gene: TRBJ2-7
v_gene: TRBV30

CDR3aa: CASSEVLASETQYF
CDR3nt: TGTGCCAGCAGTGAAGTCCTAGCATCAGAGACCCAGTACTTC
d_gene: -
abundance: -
j_gene: TRBJ2-5
v_gene: TRBV2

CDR3aa: CASSPRASGSFADEQFF
CDR3nt: TGTGCCAGCAGCCCCCGGGCTAGCGGGAGTTTTGCGGATGAGCAGTTCTTC
d_gene: TRBD2
abundance: -
j_gene: TRBJ2-1
v_gene: TRBV7-3

CDR3aa: CASSLQGGPGYTF
CDR3nt: TGTGCCAGCAGTTTACAGGGTGGCCCAGGCTACACCTTC
d_gene: -
abundance: -
j_gene: TRBJ1-2
v_gene: TRBV27

CDR3aa: CASSVKAGDSNQPQHF
CDR3nt: TGTGCCAGCAGTGTTAAGGCAGGGGATAGCAATCAGCCCCAGCATTTT
d_gene: -
abundance: -
j_gene: TRBJ1-5
v_gene: TRBV2

CDR3aa: CASSQAGPMAQQFF
CDR3nt: TGTGCCAGCAGCCAAGCAGGCCCCATGGCCCAGCAGTTCTTC
d_gene: -
abundance: -
j_gene: TRBJ2-1
v_gene: TRBV4-2

CDR3aa: CASTPGWGGAYNEQFF
CDR3nt: TGTGCCAGCACCCCTGGTTGGGGGGGGGCCTACAATGAGCAGTTCTTC
d_gene: TRBD2
abundance: -
j_gene: TRBJ2-1
v_gene: TRBV7-9

CDR3aa: CASSFPGGRANNEQFF
CDR3nt: TGTGCCAGCAGCTTCCCGGGCGGGAGGGCCAACAATGAGCAGTTCTTC
d_gene: TRBD2
abundance: -
j_gene: TRBJ2-1
v_gene: TRBV7-2

CDR3aa: CASSLEPGLDEQFF
CDR3nt: TGTGCCAGCAGCTTAGAGCCAGGGCTGGATGAGCAGTTCTTC
d_gene: -
abundance: -
j_gene: TRBJ2-1
v_gene: TRBV11-2

CDR3aa: CASSQWSGTANTEAFF
CDR3nt: TGTGCCAGCAGCCAATGGTCGGGGACGGCCAACACTGAAGCTTTCTTT
d_gene: -
abundance: -
j_gene: TRBJ1-1
v_gene: TRBV14

CDR3aa: CSVESNSYEQYF
CDR3nt: TGCAGCGTTGAGTCCAATTCCTACGAGCAGTACTTC
d_gene: -
abundance: -
j_gene: TRBJ2-7
v_gene: TRBV29-1

CDR3aa: CASSQFGQLFFWSNQPQHF
CDR3nt: TGCGCCAGCAGTCAATTCGGACAGCTTTTTTTTTGGAGCAATCAGCCCCAGCATTTT
d_gene: -
abundance: -
j_gene: TRBJ1-5
v_gene: TRBV23-1

CDR3aa: CASSPGTWDTEAFF
CDR3nt: TGTGCCAGCAGCCCCGGGACCTGGGACACTGAAGCTTTCTTT
d_gene: -
abundance: -
j_gene: TRBJ1-1
v_gene: TRBV7-9

CDR3aa: CASSLGQGASEQYF
CDR3nt: TGCGCCAGCAGCTTAGGTCAGGGGGCGTCCGAGCAGTACTTC
d_gene: TRBD1
abundance: -
j_gene: TRBJ2-7
v_gene: TRBV5-1

CDR3aa: CASSTPLGAGPYEQYF
CDR3nt: TGTGCCAGCAGCACTCCGTTGGGGGCCGGACCCTACGAGCAGTACTTC
d_gene: -
abundance: -
j_gene: TRBJ2-7
v_gene: TRBV27

CDR3aa: CASTTRGREGEDTQYF
CDR3nt: TGTGCCAGTACCACTCGAGGGCGGGAGGGGGAAGATACGCAGTATTTT
d_gene: TRBD2
abundance: few
j_gene: TRBJ2-3
v_gene: TRBV19

CDR3aa: CASSYYSNQPQHF
CDR3nt: TGTGCCAGCAGTTATTATAGCAATCAGCCCCAGCATTTT
d_gene: -
abundance: -
j_gene: TRBJ1-5
v_gene: TRBV2

CDR3aa: CASSLGPGTGELFF
CDR3nt: TGTGCCAGCAGCTTAGGTCCCGGCACCGGGGAGCTGTTTTTT
d_gene: -
abundance: -
j_gene: TRBJ2-2
v_gene: TRBV7-2

CDR3aa: CASSYSRDREGGELFF
CDR3nt: TGTGCCAGCAGTTACTCGAGGGACAGGGAAGGCGGGGAGCTGTTTTTT
d_gene: TRBD1
abundance: -
j_gene: TRBJ2-2
v_gene: TRBV6-5

CDR3aa: CAINSLGGEQFF
CDR3nt: TGTGCCATCAATTCCCTAGGTGGTGAGCAGTTCTTC
d_gene: -
abundance: -
j_gene: TRBJ2-1
v_gene: TRBV10-3

CDR3aa: CASSSRQGASNQPQHF
CDR3nt: TGTGCCAGCAGCTCCAGACAGGGGGCGAGCAATCAGCCCCAGCATTTT
d_gene: TRBD1
abundance: -
j_gene: TRBJ1-5
v_gene: TRBV7-8

CDR3aa: CASSVGLQGGNTIYF
CDR3nt: TGTGCCAGCAGTGTTGGCCTCCAGGGCGGGAACACCATATATTTT
d_gene: -
abundance: -
j_gene: TRBJ1-3
v_gene: TRBV2

CDR3aa: CASSISGSRYNEQFF
CDR3nt: TGTGCCAGTAGTATTAGCGGCAGTAGGTACAATGAGCAGTTCTTC
d_gene: -
abundance: -
j_gene: TRBJ2-1
v_gene: TRBV19

CDR3aa: CASSLDGGLSDEQFF
CDR3nt: TGTGCCAGCAGCTTAGATGGGGGGTTGTCCGATGAGCAGTTCTTC
d_gene: -
abundance: -
j_gene: TRBJ2-1
v_gene: TRBV11-3

CDR3aa: CASSQEDLLLLNEKLFF
CDR3nt: TGCGCCAGCAGCCAAGAGGATTTACTACTGTTAAATGAAAAACTGTTTTTT
d_gene: -
abundance: few
j_gene: TRBJ1-4
v_gene: TRBV4-1

CDR3aa: CASSQSNQPQHF
CDR3nt: TGTGCCAGCAGCCAGTCAAATCAGCCCCAGCATTTT
d_gene: -
abundance: -
j_gene: TRBJ1-5
v_gene: TRBV14

CDR3aa: CASSLTLGRGSTDTQYF
CDR3nt: TGTGCCAGCAGCTTAACGTTGGGGCGCGGGAGCACAGATACGCAGTATTTT
d_gene: -
abundance: once
j_gene: TRBJ2-3
v_gene: TRBV7-3

CDR3aa: CASSLESSSYEQYF
CDR3nt: TGTGCCAGCAGCTTGGAGTCATCGTCCTACGAGCAGTACTTC
d_gene: -
abundance: -
j_gene: TRBJ2-7
v_gene: TRBV5-4

CDR3aa: CASSLDAATSTDTQYF
CDR3nt: TGCGCCAGCAGCTTGGATGCAGCGACTAGCACAGATACGCAGTATTTT
d_gene: -
abundance: -
j_gene: TRBJ2-3
v_gene: TRBV5-1

CDR3aa: CAIGGRGRGETQYF
CDR3nt: TGTGCCATCGGGGGTAGGGGCCGGGGAGAGACCCAGTACTTC
d_gene: -
abundance: -
j_gene: TRBJ2-5
v_gene: TRBV28

CDR3aa: CASSLASEYEQYF
CDR3nt: TGTGCCAGCAGCTTAGCTAGCGAATACGAGCAGTACTTC
d_gene: -
abundance: -
j_gene: TRBJ2-7
v_gene: TRBV11-1

CDR3aa: CASTKGGNEQFF
CDR3nt: TGTGCCAGCACAAAGGGTGGCAATGAGCAGTTCTTC
d_gene: -
abundance: -
j_gene: TRBJ2-1
v_gene: TRBV7-6

CDR3aa: CASSAADNEQFF
CDR3nt: TGTGCCAGCTCGGCCGCGGACAATGAGCAGTTCTTC
d_gene: -
abundance: -
j_gene: TRBJ2-1
v_gene: TRBV18

CDR3aa: CAISDWTAGTSGPYEQYF
CDR3nt: TGTGCCATCAGTGACTGGACGGCCGGGACTAGCGGCCCCTACGAGCAGTACTTC
d_gene: TRBD2
abundance: -
j_gene: TRBJ2-7
v_gene: TRBV10-3

CDR3aa: CASSSSRTGKYGYTF
CDR3nt: TGTGCCAGCAGCTCATCCAGGACAGGGAAATATGGCTACACCTTC
d_gene: TRBD1
abundance: -
j_gene: TRBJ1-2
v_gene: TRBV7-2

CDR3aa: CAGRQGRNEKLFF
CDR3nt: TGTGCCGGGCGACAGGGAAGAAATGAAAAACTGTTTTTT
d_gene: TRBD1
abundance: -
j_gene: TRBJ1-4
v_gene: TRBV2

CDR3aa: CASSLVTGGSETQYF
CDR3nt: TGTGCCAGCAGCTTAGTGACAGGGGGCTCGGAGACCCAGTACTTC
d_gene: TRBD1
abundance: -
j_gene: TRBJ2-5
v_gene: TRBV7-9

CDR3aa: CASSWDRGNIQYF
CDR3nt: TGTGCCAGCAGTTGGGACAGGGGTAACATTCAGTACTTC
d_gene: TRBD1
abundance: -
j_gene: TRBJ2-4
v_gene: TRBV27

CDR3aa: CASSEGQWDEQYF
CDR3nt: TGTGCCAGCAGCGAGGGACAGTGGGACGAGCAGTACTTC
d_gene: TRBD1
abundance: -
j_gene: TRBJ2-7
v_gene: TRBV7-9

CDR3aa: CSVEEGGKTQYF
CDR3nt: TGCAGCGTTGAGGAGGGTGGGAAGACCCAGTACTTC
d_gene: -
abundance: few
j_gene: TRBJ2-5
v_gene: TRBV29-1

CDR3aa: CASRPIAGGRETQYF
CDR3nt: TGTGCCAGCAGACCGATAGCGGGAGGGAGGGAGACCCAGTACTTC
d_gene: TRBD2
abundance: -
j_gene: TRBJ2-5
v_gene: TRBV6-5